This T cell receptor (beta chain) appears in the sequencing data of a study of blood T cell repertoires in COVID-19. Study overall: There were acute and convalescent COVID-19 samples, and they came from the United States, Italy and Spain. T cells, B-cell-depleted T cells, or PBMCs supplied cDNA or gDNA.

Cohort assignment relied on participant-reported clinical history. Germline CDR1 and CDR2: LNHDA and SQIVND (reference sequence). The length of the CDR3 is 15 residues. The ends were cut back, 0 bases at V and 1 base at J, with 9 bases in the middle. Authors' methods: Cell counts per sample came from amplifying reference gene primers. Clones were read by immunoSEQ multiplex PCR, and TCRdb kept only the in-frame ones, dropping some. V and J calls and clone size are given by that table; D and trimming were obtained from the DNA. The sample includes hundreds of thousands of clones, about 90% of them seen just once.

The clonotype was recovered from a woman aged 25-40 years who had recovered from COVID-19. The specimen sequenced was PBMCs or T cells enriched from blood (not recorded which). The rearrangement joins TRBV19 to TRBJ2-5, with D perhaps TRBD2 (5 bases). CDR3 sequence reads: CASSIDAGGQETQYF. The CDR3 nucleotides read TGTGCCAGTAGTATAGACGCAGGAGGCCAAGAGACCCAGTACTTC. The whole variable domain, filled in from reference TRBV19 and TRBJ2-5, reads DGGITQSPKYLFRKEGQNVTLSCEQNLNHDAMYWYRQDPGQGLRLIYYSQIVNDFQKGDIAEGYSVSREKKESFPLTVTSAQKNPTAFYLCASSIDAGGQETQYFGPGTRLLVL.